This T cell receptor beta chain was retrieved from a study of graft-versus-host responses after intestinal transplantation. Study outcomes and limitations: Analysis identified GvH clones in recipient marrow, with some appearing first in ileum or blood.

CDR3 length: 14 residues. Germline V gene lookup returns CDR1 MGHDK and CDR2 SYGVNS. V lost 6 bases, J lost 9 bases, and 15 bases lay in between. Assay: immunoSEQ multiplex PCR; the TCRdb copy retains only in-frame clones and omits some. Among fewer than 25,000 clones listed, less than 60% were seen once. This TCR was recovered from a human patient who received an intestinal transplant. Sequenced here: alloreactive CD4+ T cells from a mixed lymphocyte reaction culture, sampled before intestinal transplant. Subset here: CFSE-low proliferating T cells sorted from roughly 6-day pre-transplant mixed lymphocyte reaction (GvH or HvG direction). V is TRBV25-1 and J is TRBJ1-6, with D maybe TRBD1 (6 bases). The CDR3, as DNA: TGTGCCAGCAGCCAAGGGGGGGTGGCTTCACCCCTCCACTTT. This gives the protein CASSQGGVASPLHF.